The 28 T cell receptor beta chains given below trace back to one sample, sequenced in a study of cytotoxic CD8 clonotypes in ibrutinib-treated CLL. TCRdb keeps only in-frame clones here, not all; method: immunoSEQ multiplex PCR. The sample consists of 150,000 to 200,000 clones, 72% of them appearing once. The specimen comprised PBMCs, sampled after 24 months of ibrutinib treatment. The receptors derive from a human donor with chronic lymphocytic leukemia.

This clone was counted ten times or more. CDR3 region: CASSYGRVEAFF. The CDR3, as DNA: TGTGCCAGCAGTTACGGAAGGGTAGAAGCTTTCTTT. V gene TRBV6-5 combines with J gene TRBJ1-1; D not resolved. This CDR3 has 12 amino acids. V lost 2 bases, J lost 8 bases, and 9 bases lay in between. Germline V gene lookup returns CDR1 MNHEY and CDR2 SVGAGI.

This chain joins TRBV7-8 and TRBJ2-1, with TRBD2 matching 12 bases. Germline CDR1 SGHVS, CDR2 FQNEAQ. The V gene end was trimmed by 1 base and the J gene end by 0 bases; junction bases not matched to a gene: 10. The CDR3 is made up of 20 amino acids. Here the CDR3 reads CASSLGRGLAGTNSYNEQFF. Written as DNA, the CDR3 is TGTGCCAGCAGCTTAGGTCGTGGACTAGCGGGAACTAACTCCTACAATGAGCAGTTCTTC.

This chain joins TRBV4-3 and TRBJ2-7, with a weak D call TRBD2 (5 bases). The germline V and J ends were trimmed by 0 bases and 6 bases, with 21 bases remaining between them. Germline V lookup: CDR1 LGHNA, CDR2 YSLEER. The CDR3 contains 17 residues. CDR3 protein: CASSQDYADSQFAEQYF. The CDR3, as DNA: TGCGCCAGCAGCCAAGATTACGCGGACTCCCAGTTCGCCGAGCAGTACTTC.

This chain joins TRBV10-3 and TRBJ2-3, with unresolved D. This CDR3 spans 15 amino acids. The V end was cut by 6 bases, the J end by 3 bases, with 16 bases between. From germline, CDR1 is ENHRY and CDR2 SYGVKD. CDR3 residues: CAIRESLDGTDTQYF. CDR3 DNA sequence: TGTGCCATCAGAGAGAGCTTAGATGGAACAGATACGCAGTATTTT.

This chain links TRBV19 with TRBJ1-1; D is ambiguous. V dropped 3 bases and J dropped 5 bases, with 13 bases sitting between them. This CDR3 has 14 residues. Germline V gives CDR1 LNHDA, CDR2 SQIVND (reference sequence). CDR3 coding DNA: TGTGCCAGTAGTATCTCGGACGGGCGGACTGAAGCTTTCTTT. As protein: CASSISDGRTEAFF.

This clone was detected once. V is TRBV27 and J is TRBJ2-5; the D gene could be TRBD1 or TRBD2 (5 bases each). Between the trimmed V and J ends, which lost 1 base and 7 bases, there was a span of 19 bases. The CDR3 loop spans 16 amino acids. Germline V gene data show CDR1 as MNHEY and CDR2 as SMNVEV (reference sequence). The CDR3 coding sequence is TGTGCCAGCAGTTTATTCGGGGACGCCCGTGCTGGGACCCAGTACTTC. Encoded protein: CASSLFGDARAGTQYF.

This clone was observed a single time. The genes are TRBV2 and TRBJ2-1; the match to TRBD2 covers 9 bases. The CDR3 is 15 residues long. From germline, CDR1 is SNHLY and CDR2 FYNNEI. With V trimmed by 3 bases and J by 2 bases, 2 bases remained unmatched. The CDR3 bases are TGTGCCAGCAGTGATGCGGGAGGGGCCTACAATGAGCAGTTCTTC. Its translation: CASSDAGGAYNEQFF.

V usage is TRBV9 and J usage is TRBJ1-5; 8 nucleotides line up with TRBD1. The CDR3 consists of 16 residues. The ends lost 4 bases at V and 0 bases at J; junction bases unmatched: 6. Germline V gene lookup returns CDR1 SGDLS and CDR2 YYNGEE. The CDR3 DNA follows: TGTGCCAGCAGCTCGGGGACAGGCGATAGCAATCAGCCCCAGCATTTT. Amino acid sequence: CASSSGTGDSNQPQHF. The entire variable domain, with the rest obtained from reference TRBV9 and TRBJ1-5, is as follows: DSGVTQTPKHLITATGQRVTLRCSPRSGDLSVYWYQQSLDQGLQFLIQYYNGEERAKGNILERFSAQQFPDLHSELNLSSLELGDSALYFCASSSGTGDSNQPQHFGDGTRLSIL.

A few counts support this clone. The rearrangement joins TRBV7-8 to TRBJ2-1; 9 nucleotides line up with TRBD2. The germline CDR1 and CDR2 sequences are SGHVS and FQNEAQ. The junction had 7 bases not matched to a gene; V was cut back by 5 bases and J by 5 bases. The CDR3 runs 15 residues. The CDR3 region has the DNA TGTGCCAGCAGCACGACCGGGACTAGCCACAATGAGCAGTTCTTC. This gives the protein CASSTTGTSHNEQFF.

The J gene is TRBJ1-2, the V gene TRBV5-1, with TRBD1 matching 7 bases. J lost 5 bases, V lost 0 bases, and 7 bases had no gene match. The CDR3 runs 15 residues. CDR1 and CDR2 (germline): SGHRS, YFSETQ. CDR3 nucleotide sequence: TGCGCCAGCAGCTTGGGGATTGGACAGGTTTATGGCTACACCTTC. Translation gives CASSLGIGQVYGYTF.

The J gene is TRBJ2-1, the V gene TRBV11-2; 7 bases map to TRBD2. Losses at the gene ends were 4 bases for V and 6 bases for J; bases not matched to a gene: 9. Germline assignment: CDR1 SGHAT and CDR2 FQNNGV. This CDR3 has 15 amino acids. The CDR3 loop reads CASSSLAGAFNEQFF. The CDR3 region has the DNA TGTGCCAGCAGCTCCCTTGCGGGAGCTTTCAATGAGCAGTTCTTC.

The chain combines TRBV29-1 with TRBJ2-1, with D perhaps matching TRBD2 (6 bases). The CDR3 runs 13 residues. Deletions cut 5 bases from V and 4 bases from J, with 12 bases between. Per germline, CDR1 SQVTM and CDR2 ANQGSEA. The chain's CDR3 is CSVKEGRYNEQFF. For the CDR3, the DNA is TGCAGCGTTAAGGAGGGGAGATACAATGAGCAGTTCTTC.

The chain couples TRBV5-1 to TRBJ2-1; 11 nucleotides line up with TRBD2. Germline V gene sequence: CDR1 SGHRS, CDR2 YFSETQ. The CDR3 consists of 14 residues. V was clipped by 4 bases and J by 6 bases; unmatched bases: 3. This CDR3 is CASSVGTSGNEQFF. CDR3 in DNA: TGCGCCAGCAGCGTCGGGACTAGCGGCAATGAGCAGTTCTTC.

The CDR3 sequence: CASSYTPSSGRKTQYF. As DNA, the CDR3 is TGTGCCAGCAGTTACACCCCTTCTAGCGGGAGGAAGACCCAGTACTTC. The chain combines TRBV6-5 with TRBJ2-5, with 11 bases matching TRBD2. Trimming cost V 2 bases and J 6 bases; bases outside gene matches: 8. CDR3 size: 16 residues. Germline CDR1 is MNHEY and CDR2 is SVGAGI.

Only a few counts were recorded for this clone. The rearrangement uses TRBV30 and TRBJ2-3, with D unclear. Germline values: CDR1 GTSNPN, CDR2 SVGIG (reference sequence). V gave up 4 bases and J gave up 0 bases, with 5 bases separating them. The CDR3 runs 12 residues. The CDR3 DNA sequence: TGTGCCTGGACCGACAGCACAGATACGCAGTATTTT. It encodes CAWTDSTDTQYF.

The V and J genes are TRBV4-2 and TRBJ2-2, with D perhaps matching TRBD2 (6 bases). This CDR3 spans 15 amino acids. Per germline, CDR1 LGHNA and CDR2 YNFKEQ. Deletions cut 1 base from V and 4 bases from J, with 10 bases between. CDR3 sequence (DNA): TGTGCCAGCAGCCAAGCGGGAGCGACCACCGGGGAGCTGTTTTTT. This gives the protein CASSQAGATTGELFF.

Notes on this clone: One end of the junction fails to match germline, which may point to a read error. The genes are TRBV7-7 and TRBJ2-2, with TRBD2 matching 14 bases. Germline CDR1 and CDR2: SSHAT and FNYEAQ (reference sequence). The length of the CDR3 is 16 residues. CDR3 sequence (DNA): TGTGCTAGCAGCCCTAGGACTAGCGGGAGGTCCGGGGAGCTGTTTTTT. As protein: CASSPRTSGRSGELFF. Drawing the rest from reference TRBV7-7 and TRBJ2-2, the complete variable domain is GAGVSQSPRYKVTKRGQDVTLRCDPISSHATLYWYQQALGQGPEFLTYFNYEAQPDKSGLPSDRFSAERPEGSISTLTIQRTEQRDSAMYRCASSPRTSGRSGELFFGEGSRLTVL.

The chain links TRBV9 to TRBJ2-1; TRBD2 matches at 11 bases. Trimming at V came to 3 bases and at J to 8 bases, leaving 7 bases not matched to a gene. The germline V gene has CDR1 SGDLS and CDR2 YYNGEE. This CDR3 spans 15 amino acids. The CDR3 bases are TGTGCCAGCAGCGGTACTAGCGGGAGACTCCATGAGCAGTTCTTC. It yields the protein CASSGTSGRLHEQFF.

The rearrangement uses TRBV4-2 and TRBJ2-7; 9 nucleotides agree with TRBD1. V was pared by 4 bases and J by 2 bases, with 6 bases of the junction left unmatched. Germline V gene sequence: CDR1 LGHNA, CDR2 YNFKEQ. The CDR3 runs to 15 residues. CDR3 region: CASSLRTGVTYEQYF. The CDR3 nucleotides are TGTGCCAGCAGCCTGCGGACAGGGGTAACCTACGAGCAGTACTTC.

The V gene is TRBV10-3, the J gene TRBJ2-3; unclear D gene. The germline V and J ends were trimmed by 8 bases and 0 bases, with 12 bases remaining between them. Germline CDR1 reads ENHRY; CDR2 reads SYGVKD. This CDR3 has 14 residues. CDR3 nucleotides: TGTGCCATCGGACCTCCCGCAAGCACAGATACGCAGTATTTT. Translated: CAIGPPASTDTQYF.

This clone has just a few counts. V gene TRBV19 combines with J gene TRBJ2-6; D gene unclear. This CDR3 contains 15 residues. V lost 4 bases and J lost 1, with 8 bases in between. Germline values: CDR1 LNHDA, CDR2 SQIVND (reference sequence). The CDR3 region is CASSTSRSGANVLTF. CDR3 DNA: TGTGCCAGTAGTACCTCACGTTCTGGGGCCAACGTCCTGACTTTC.

In nucleotides, the CDR3 is TGTGCCAGCAGTCCCCGGGGGACAGGGGATCAGCCCCAGCATTTT. Translated, it gives CASSPRGTGDQPQHF. V gene TRBV27 combines with J gene TRBJ1-5, with TRBD1 matching 10 bases. Germline CDR1 MNHEY, CDR2 SMNVEV (reference sequence). The V and J ends lost 5 bases and 5 bases, in that order; junction bases with no gene match: 6. This CDR3 spans 15 amino acids.

This chain links TRBV18 with TRBJ1-1, with D maybe TRBD1 (5 bases). The CDR3 has 16 residues. Germline values: CDR1 KGHSH, CDR2 LQKENI. V was pared by 4 bases and J by 0 bases, with 15 bases between. The CDR3 region is CASSHSYDSMNTEAFF. DNA of the CDR3: TGTGCCAGCTCACACAGTTATGACAGCATGAACACTGAAGCTTTCTTT.

The V gene is TRBV7-2, the J gene TRBJ1-2; 11 bases agree with TRBD1. The CDR3 runs to 15 residues. The germline gives CDR1 SGHTA, CDR2 FQGNSA. The ends lost 4 bases at V and 8 bases at J; junction bases unmatched: 9. In DNA form, the CDR3 reads TGTGCCAGCAGCTATGGCGGACAGGGGGCGCGAGGCTACACCTTC. Its translation is CASSYGGQGARGYTF.

The CDR3 DNA is TGTGCCAGCAGTTCCTTAGCGGGAGGGCCCTACAATGAGCAGTTCTTC. It is translated as CASSSLAGGPYNEQFF. The V call is TRBV7-2, the J call TRBJ2-1, with 11 bases identical to TRBD2. This CDR3 contains 16 residues. Germline assignment: CDR1 SGHTA and CDR2 FQGNSA. Trimming removed 6 bases from V and 2 bases from J; junction bases left unmatched: 6. Full variable domain (outside the CDR3, taken from reference TRBV7-2 and TRBJ2-1): GAGVSQSPSNKVTEKGKDVELRCDPISGHTALYWYRQSLGQGLEFLIYFQGNSAPDKSGLPSDRFSAERTGGSVSTLTIQRTQQEDSAVYLCASSSLAGGPYNEQFFGPGTRLTVL.

The chain is built from TRBV7-9 and TRBJ2-7; TRBD2 matches at 13 bases. This CDR3 has 15 residues. Trimming removed 6 bases from V and 5 bases from J; junction bases left unmatched: 7. Germline V CDR1 and CDR2: SEHNR, FQNEAQ (reference sequence). In nucleotides, the CDR3 is TGTGCCAGCAGACCTACTAGCGGGAGGGCCAACGAGCAGTACTTC. Protein product: CASRPTSGRANEQYF.

The chain has TRBV28 and TRBJ1-1; no clear D. The CDR3 is made up of 13 amino acids. Germline CDR1 reads MDHEN; CDR2 reads SYDVKM. The CDR3 DNA sequence: TGTGGAATCGGCTCCTTAACAAACACTGAAGCTTTCTTT. Translated: CGIGSLTNTEAFF.

The chain recombines TRBV6-5 with TRBJ1-2; D not resolved. V was pared by 0 bases and J by 7 bases, with 12 bases between. This CDR3 is 14 amino acids long. The germline V gene encodes CDR1 MNHEY and CDR2 SVGAGI. This chain's CDR3 is CASSYSADLGGYTF. For the CDR3, the DNA is TGTGCCAGCAGTTACTCAGCAGACTTGGGTGGCTACACCTTC.